This T cell receptor (beta chain) derives from a study of Ad26.COV2.S vaccination and SARS-CoV-2 variants. Treatment: some 20 received Ad26.COV2.S at low or high dose, single or two shots; about 5 received placebo; per-sample allocation not given. Day 63 after the first injection of vaccine or placebo was the sampling time. Per the germline V gene, CDR1 is KGHDR and CDR2 is SFDVKD. This CDR3 spans 14 amino acids. The V and J ends lost 7 bases and 4 bases respectively, with 15 bases between them. Data came from immunoSEQ multiplex PCR; TCRdb stores just in-frame clones and leaves some out. The data hold around 450,000 clones, with 89% observed a single time.

Sample: peripheral blood, taken in a trial of Ad26.COV2.S vaccine versus placebo. The sequence derives from a person between 18 and 65 years old who received the Ad26.COV2.S COVID-19 vaccine or a placebo. The rearrangement links TRBV24-1 to TRBJ1-1, with D maybe TRBD1 (5 bases). The CDR3 DNA is TGTGCCACCAGGCGAGGAGGGGCGGGCACTGAAGCTTTCTTT. This sequence encodes CATRRGGAGTEAFF.